The clone carrying this T cell receptor beta chain has a count of ten or more. Its cognate antigen is unknown. Germline-derived CDR1 and CDR2 are MDHEN and SYDVKM. V shed 6 bases and J 6 bases; nucleotides not matched to a gene: 11. The CDR3 loop spans 16 amino acids. The record originates from a study of beta chain features in type 1 diabetes. Purities over 98% were achieved in all sorted populations. Reverse transcribing all isolated RNA meant expressed TCRB transcripts were sequenced. Clones were read by immunoSEQ multiplex PCR, and TCRdb kept only the in-frame ones, dropping some. The sample yields about 160,000 clones, around 8% seen once. Notes on the study in general: Cells with high TCR expression could be over-represented when cDNA is sequenced.

Material for sequencing was central memory CD4+ T cells from blood. This clonotype was obtained from a man aged 18 to 29 in good health. V is TRBV28 and J is TRBJ2-7; the match to TRBD2 covers 13 bases. CDR3 amino acids: CASRDRGRTSGSEQYF. CDR3 DNA sequence: TGTGCCAGCAGGGACAGGGGGCGGACTAGCGGGAGCGAGCAGTACTTC.